This is a list of T cell receptor beta chains from one sample in a study of T cell responses to AZD1222 COVID-19 vaccine. Sequencing used immunoSEQ multiplex PCR; TCRdb keeps in-frame clones, though not all of them. The sample contains some 130,000 clones, approximately 86% of which appear only once. The sequencing here drew on peripheral blood, taken 28 days after the second AZD1222 dose. The source of these receptors is an adult who received the AZD1222 COVID-19 vaccine. CDR3s include the opening cysteine and the closing phenylalanine or tryptophan. A D gene is named only where the DNA matches it firmly. Size is stated for part of the rows, as once, few or many counts, or as a class when the clone is expanded.

TRBJ2-5 | - | TRBV25-1 | TRBD1 | TGTGCCAGCAGTGAAGAGGGCAGGGGGCGAGAGACCCAGTACTTC | CASSEEGRGRETQYF
TRBJ2-7 | - | TRBV29-1 | - | TGCAGCGTTGAAGATTTTAACGAGCAGTACTTC | CSVEDFNEQYF
TRBJ2-1 | - | TRBV28 | TRBD2 | TGTGCCAGCAGTTTGCAGGGAGGGCTAGGCAATGAGCAGTTCTTC | CASSLQGGLGNEQFF
TRBJ1-1 | - | TRBV6-2/TRBV6-3 | - | TGTGCCAGCAGTTATGTTCAGAACACTGAAGCTTTCTTT | CASSYVQNTEAFF
TRBJ1-2 | - | TRBV12-3/TRBV12-4 | - | TGTGCCAGCAGTTTACAGAGGGACTATGGCTACACCTTC | CASSLQRDYGYTF
TRBJ1-3 | - | TRBV6-6 | TRBD1 | TGTGCCAGCAGAGAGACAGGGAGTCGAAACACCATATATTTT | CASRETGSRNTIYF
TRBJ1-2 | - | TRBV29-1 | - | TGCAGCGTTGGGGAAGGGACGGACTATGGCTACACCTTC | CSVGEGTDYGYTF
TRBJ1-5 | - | TRBV9 | - | TGTGCCAGCAGCGTAGGGGACGGAAGCAATCAGCCCCAGCATTTT | CASSVGDGSNQPQHF
TRBJ2-5 | - | TRBV19 | - | TGTGCCAGTAGTTTACGGACAGATTTCCAAGAGACCCAGTACTTC | CASSLRTDFQETQYF
TRBJ1-4 | - | TRBV28 | TRBD1 | TGTGCCAGCAGTCTTCGACAGGGCGACGAAAAACTGTTTTTT | CASSLRQGDEKLFF
TRBJ1-1 | - | TRBV28 | TRBD1 | TGTGCCAGCAGTTTGACAGGGGAGAGGACTGAAGCTTTCTTT | CASSLTGERTEAFF
TRBJ2-5 | - | TRBV7-9 | TRBD2 | TGTGCCAGCAGCCCCAGACTAGCGGGAGCTGAAGAGACCCAGTACTTC | CASSPRLAGAEETQYF
TRBJ2-7 | - | TRBV19 | - | TGTGCCAGTAGTATAGCCCTACGATTCCCCGAGCAGTACTTC | CASSIALRFPEQYF
TRBJ1-6 | - | TRBV28 | - | TGTGCCAGCAGTTTATCAGGGTTTTATTCACCCCTCCACTTT | CASSLSGFYSPLHF
TRBJ1-5 | - | TRBV18 | - | TGTGCCAGCTCGGGGAATAGCAATCAGCCCCAGCATTTT | CASSGNSNQPQHF
TRBJ1-1 | - | TRBV7-3 | - | TGTGCCAGCAGCTTAACAGGGGGGAACACTGAAGCTTTCTTT | CASSLTGGNTEAFF
TRBJ2-3 | - | TRBV13 | - | TGTGCCAGCAGCTTAGATCGCACAGATACGCAGTATTTT | CASSLDRTDTQYF
TRBJ1-3 | - | TRBV28 | - | TGTGCCAGCACGTCCCCTGGGCCCAGCTCTGGAAACACCATATATTTT | CASTSPGPSSGNTIYF
TRBJ1-3 | - | TRBV4-2 | - | TGTGCCAGCAGCCAAGAAGGAAACACCATATATTTT | CASSQEGNTIYF
TRBJ2-1 | - | TRBV10-2 | TRBD1 | TGCGCCACAAGAGAAATCCGGGACAGCTACAATGAGCAGTTCTTC | CATREIRDSYNEQFF
TRBJ2-7 | once | TRBV5-5 | - | TGTGCCAGCAGCTTGGATGGAACAGGACTCTCCTACGAGCAGTACTTC | CASSLDGTGLSYEQYF
TRBJ1-1 | - | TRBV19 | - | TGTGCCAGTAGTATAGCAGACCTGGGGGGCACTGAAGCTTTCTTT | CASSIADLGGTEAFF
TRBJ2-5 | - | TRBV19 | - | TGTGCCAGTAGTAGTCAGGCACAAGAGACCCAGTACTTC | CASSSQAQETQYF
TRBJ2-6 | - | TRBV9 | TRBD1 | TGTGCCAGCAGCGGCCCTGGGGGACAGAGATTCTCTGGGGCCAACGTCCTGACTTTC | CASSGPGGQRFSGANVLTF
TRBJ2-6 | - | TRBV18 | TRBD1 | TGTGCCAGCTCACCGGGACAGGGGCGCTCTGGGGCCAACGTCCTGACTTTC | CASSPGQGRSGANVLTF
TRBJ2-6 | - | TRBV6-4 | - | TGTGCCAGCAGTTCAACTGCGGCAGGGGCCAACGTCCTGACTTTC | CASSSTAAGANVLTF